Sequencing of this T cell receptor (beta chain) was carried out in a study of beta chain features in type 1 diabetes. General study points: PCR might favor shorter templates, equally in patients and controls.

Via CD45RO/CCR7/CD25/CD127/CD95/CD27, cells of the CD4+ naive, central memory, regulatory and stem cell-like memory subsets were sorted. This clone has a handful of counts. Its specificity is unknown. The isolated RNA, all of it, was reverse transcribed, so expressed TCRB transcripts were what got sequenced. Reads from naive, central memory and regulatory T cell samples averaged about 3.8 million. The method was immunoSEQ multiplex PCR; TCRdb's version includes in-frame clones alone and lacks a portion of them. The table records about 150,000 clones, about 8.5% of them present only once. The CDR3 loop spans 15 amino acids. Germline V gene data show CDR1 as SGHRS and CDR2 as YFSETQ. V gave up 4 bases and J gave up 3 bases; unmatched junction bases: 9.

The receptor comes from a man aged 18 to 30 in good health. Source material: central memory CD4+ T cells from blood. V gene TRBV5-1 combines with J gene TRBJ2-7; 8 positions agree with TRBD2. The CDR3 here is CASSPPASGRYEQYF. CDR3 DNA sequence: TGCGCCAGCAGCCCGCCCGCTAGCGGGCGCTACGAGCAGTACTTC.